This TCR beta chain was observed in a study of patients and donors after allogeneic stem cell transplantation. The CDR3 is made up of 13 amino acids. The V gene lost 5 bases and the J gene lost 4 bases, with 11 bases spanning the gap. Germline V CDR1 and CDR2: PRHDT, FYEKMQ (reference sequence). This clonotype was recorded a few times. MiXCR was run by TCRdb on the RT-PCR reads, yielding one entry per CDR3 protein. The data show about 23,000 distinct CDR3 sequences, with roughly 30% seen just once and just under 50% held by the top ten. The chain joins TRBV13 to TRBJ1-1; D perhaps matches TRBD1 (5 bases). The sequenced sample was blood, either unsorted or a sorted T cell fraction (not recorded which). The source of this sequence is a human donor who was either an allogeneic HSCT recipient or a stem cell or donor lymphocyte infusion donor (not recorded which). It is not recorded whose cells these are; they may come from a transplant donor. The CDR3 loop is CASSLWTLTEAFF. CDR3 DNA sequence: TGTGCCAGCAGCCTCTGGACACTCACTGAAGCTTTCTTT.